The sequence of this T cell receptor beta chain was determined in a study of PD-1 blockade in mismatch repair-deficient tumors. The germline CDR1 and CDR2 sequences are SGHVS and FQNEAQ. After removal of 4 bases from V and 1 base from J, the junction contained 17 bases not matched to a gene. There are 19 residues in the CDR3. TCRdb's copy holds only in-frame clones and misses some; the assay was immunoSEQ multiplex PCR. The top ten hold approximately 6.8% of the sample, which has some 100,000 clones, 70% to 85% seen once. The receptor's source is an adult with mismatch repair-deficient cancer. Sample: peripheral blood, taken less than 37 weeks after starting pembrolizumab. The chain carries TRBV7-8 and TRBJ1-2; 8 bases align to TRBD1. CDR3 sequence: CASSSPRTGSQNLNYGYTF. In nucleotides, the CDR3 is TGTGCCAGCAGCTCCCCCCGGACAGGGAGCCAGAACCTTAACTATGGCTACACCTTC.